This T cell receptor (beta chain) was sequenced for a study of OX40 agonist ivuxolimab in advanced cancers. Study findings and constraints: CD4+ and CD8+ blood T cells expanded clonally by week 6 at 0.1 to 3.0 mg/kg.

Enrollment shut out patients with autoimmune disease history or systemic immunosuppression. The repertoire was sequenced with immunoSEQ multiplex PCR; TCRdb's copy has only in-frame clones and lacks some. Of around 100,000 clones listed, roughly 89% are singletons. The V end lost 3 bases, the J end lost 7 bases, and 10 bases lay between the germline ends. The CDR3 has 14 amino acids. The germline CDR1 and CDR2 sequences are LNHDA and SQIVND (reference sequence). In regard to this clone: Its antigen remains unidentified.

Specimen: CD4+ or CD8+ T cells sorted from blood, collected in a trial of the OX40 agonist ivuxolimab. The receptor's source is an adult with an advanced solid tumor such as melanoma, head and neck, liver or kidney cancer. The V gene is TRBV19, the J gene TRBJ1-6; no firm D call. CDR3 sequence (DNA): TGTGCCAGTAGTATTCAAGGAGAAAATTCACCCCTCCACTTT. Translated, it gives CASSIQGENSPLHF.